Listed below are T cell receptor beta chains from one sample, sequenced in a study of cytomegalovirus exposure and HLA in healthy donors. Some clones are missing from TCRdb's copy, which holds only in-frame ones; the method was immunoSEQ multiplex PCR. The data contain about 59,000 clones, about 86% of them singletons. Sequencing used PBMCs. The source is a man aged 35-49 years in good health and CMV-seronegative. Both conserved end residues are part of each CDR3. D genes are given only for firm matches. Only some rows state a clone size, as once, few, many or a class for expanded clones.

size	D	V	J	CDR3	DNA
.	.	TRBV2	TRBJ1-2	CASSGQTGYGYTF	TGTGCCAGCAGTGGGCAGACTGGCTATGGCTACACCTTC
.	TRBD2	TRBV15	TRBJ2-1	CATSSLSGVGDEQFF	TGTGCCACCAGCAGCTTGAGCGGGGTGGGCGATGAGCAGTTCTTC
.	.	TRBV7-9	TRBJ2-7	CASSSIRGESSYEQYF	TGTGCCAGCAGCTCTATCAGGGGAGAGTCCTCCTACGAGCAGTACTTC
.	.	TRBV27	TRBJ2-5	CASSRNGVRETQYF	TGTGCCAGCAGCAGAAACGGGGTTCGGGAGACCCAGTACTTC
.	.	TRBV30	TRBJ1-1	CAWAPGGVRVAFF	TGTGCCTGGGCCCCGGGGGGGGTTCGTGTAGCTTTCTTT
.	.	TRBV5-6	TRBJ2-1	CASSLGNYRYNEQFF	TGTGCCAGCAGCTTGGGGAATTACAGATACAATGAGCAGTTCTTC
.	TRBD2	TRBV5-6	TRBJ2-1	CASSPSLAGGLNEQFF	TGTGCCAGCAGTCCTTCACTAGCGGGGGGGCTCAATGAGCAGTTCTTC
.	.	TRBV12-5	TRBJ1-2	CASGLKTGYGYTF	TGTGCTAGTGGTTTGAAGACAGGCTATGGCTACACCTTC
.	.	TRBV4-3	TRBJ1-3	CASSPQGSGNTIYF	TGCGCCAGCAGCCCGCAGGGATCTGGAAACACCATATATTTT
.	.	TRBV18	TRBJ1-2	CASSPQGLSPGYTF	TGTGCCAGCTCACCACAGGGGTTAAGTCCTGGCTACACCTTC
.	.	TRBV7-6	TRBJ2-6	CASSPIYQVSGANVLTF	TGTGCCAGCAGCCCGATATACCAGGTCTCTGGGGCCAACGTCCTGACTTTC
.	.	TRBV6-6	TRBJ1-1	CASSYQGGTEAFF	TGTGCCAGCAGTTACCAAGGGGGCACTGAAGCTTTCTTT
.	TRBD1	TRBV6-5	TRBJ1-5	CASSKRQGWDQPQHF	TGTGCCAGCAGCAAACGACAGGGCTGGGATCAGCCCCAGCATTTT
.	TRBD1	TRBV30	TRBJ1-2	CAWRTGYGYTF	TGTGCCTGGAGGACAGGGTACGGCTACACCTTC
.	.	TRBV4-3	TRBJ1-1	CASSQDDRTDTEAFF	TGCGCCAGCAGCCAAGACGACCGGACAGACACTGAAGCTTTCTTT
.	TRBD1	TRBV7-2	TRBJ2-7	CASSPGTGAGYEQYF	TGTGCCAGCAGCCCTGGGACAGGGGCCGGCTACGAGCAGTACTTC
once	TRBD2	TRBV7-3	TRBJ2-2	CASSFSGDTGELFF	TGTGCCAGCAGCTTTAGCGGGGACACCGGGGAGCTGTTTTTT
.	.	TRBV11-2	TRBJ2-3	CASSPEAGAVTDTQYF	TGTGCCAGCAGCCCCGAGGCGGGGGCTGTGACAGATACGCAGTATTTT
once	.	TRBV7-9	TRBJ1-2	CASSLAANDGYTF	TGTGCCAGCAGCTTAGCCGCTAACGATGGCTACACCTTC
few	.	TRBV6-5	TRBJ2-2	CASSRNTGELFF	TGTGCCAGCAGCAGGAACACCGGGGAGCTGTTTTTT
.	.	TRBV4-2	TRBJ1-2	CASSQVGLELGYTF	TGTGCCAGCAGCCAAGTGGGACTTGAACTTGGCTACACCTTC